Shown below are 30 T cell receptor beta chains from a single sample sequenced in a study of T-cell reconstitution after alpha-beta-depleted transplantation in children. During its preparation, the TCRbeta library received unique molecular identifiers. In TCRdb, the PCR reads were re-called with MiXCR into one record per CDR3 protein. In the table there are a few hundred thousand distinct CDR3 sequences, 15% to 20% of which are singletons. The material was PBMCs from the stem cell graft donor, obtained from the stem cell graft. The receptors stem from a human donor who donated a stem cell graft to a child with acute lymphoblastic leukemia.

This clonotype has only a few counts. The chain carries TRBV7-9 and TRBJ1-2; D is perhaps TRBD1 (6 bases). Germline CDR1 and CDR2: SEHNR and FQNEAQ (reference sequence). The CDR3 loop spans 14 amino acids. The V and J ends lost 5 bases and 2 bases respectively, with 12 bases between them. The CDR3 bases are TGTGCCAGCAGCGCGACAGGCACCAACTATGGCTACACCTTC. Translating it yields CASSATGTNYGYTF.

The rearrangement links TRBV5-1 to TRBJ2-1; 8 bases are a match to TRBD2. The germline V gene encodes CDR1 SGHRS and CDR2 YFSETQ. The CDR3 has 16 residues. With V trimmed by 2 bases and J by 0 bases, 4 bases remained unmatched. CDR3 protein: CASSFSGTSSYNEQFF. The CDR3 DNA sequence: TGCGCCAGCAGCTTTTCCGGGACTAGCTCCTACAATGAGCAGTTCTTC.

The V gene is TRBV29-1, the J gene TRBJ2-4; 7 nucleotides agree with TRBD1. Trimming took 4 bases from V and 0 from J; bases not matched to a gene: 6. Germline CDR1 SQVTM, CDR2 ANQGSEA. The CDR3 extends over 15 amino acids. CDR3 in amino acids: CSVVGTGVAKNIQYF. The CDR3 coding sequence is TGCAGCGTTGTGGGAACAGGGGTAGCCAAAAACATTCAGTACTTC.

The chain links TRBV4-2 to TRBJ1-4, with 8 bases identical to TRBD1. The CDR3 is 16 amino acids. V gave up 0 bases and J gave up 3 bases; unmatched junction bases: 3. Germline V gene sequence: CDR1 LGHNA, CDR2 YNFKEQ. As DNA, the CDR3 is TGTGCCAGCAGCCAAGAGACGGACAGGGCTAATGAAAAACTGTTTTTT. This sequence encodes CASSQETDRANEKLFF.

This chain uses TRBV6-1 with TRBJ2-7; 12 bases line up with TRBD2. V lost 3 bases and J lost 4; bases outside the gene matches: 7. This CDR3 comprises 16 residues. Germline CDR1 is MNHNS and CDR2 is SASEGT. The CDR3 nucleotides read TGTGCCAGCAGTGACGTAGGGACTAGCGGGCTGTACGAGCAGTACTTC. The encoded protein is CASSDVGTSGLYEQYF.

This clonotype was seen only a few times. The DNA of the CDR3 is TGTGCCAGCAGCTTGGGACAGAGGATTGAAGCTTTCTTT. Amino acids: CASSLGQRIEAFF. This chain connects TRBV11-2 to TRBJ1-1; TRBD1 matches at 7 bases. Germline V CDR1 and CDR2: SGHAT, FQNNGV. Germline trimming cut 3 bases from V and 7 bases from J; bases unmatched to any gene: 5. The CDR3 runs to 13 residues.

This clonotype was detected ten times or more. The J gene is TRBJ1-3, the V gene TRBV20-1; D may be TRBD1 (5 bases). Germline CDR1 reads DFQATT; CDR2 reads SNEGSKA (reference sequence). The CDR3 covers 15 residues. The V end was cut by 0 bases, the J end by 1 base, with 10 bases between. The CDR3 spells CSAREGTGSGNTIYF. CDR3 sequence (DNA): TGCAGTGCTAGAGAGGGAACAGGTTCTGGAAACACCATATATTTT.

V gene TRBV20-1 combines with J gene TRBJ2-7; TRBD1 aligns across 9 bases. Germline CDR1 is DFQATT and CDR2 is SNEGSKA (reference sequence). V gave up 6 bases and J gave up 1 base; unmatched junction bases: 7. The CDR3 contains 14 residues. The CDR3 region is CSAAGTGYSYEQYF. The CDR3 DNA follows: TGCAGTGCCGCCGGGACAGGGTATTCCTACGAGCAGTACTTC.

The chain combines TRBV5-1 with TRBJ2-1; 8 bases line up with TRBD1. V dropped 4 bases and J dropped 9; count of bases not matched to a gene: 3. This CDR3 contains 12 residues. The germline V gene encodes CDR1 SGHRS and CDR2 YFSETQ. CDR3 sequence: CASSHGQGEQFF. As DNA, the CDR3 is TGCGCCAGCAGCCACGGACAGGGTGAGCAGTTCTTC.

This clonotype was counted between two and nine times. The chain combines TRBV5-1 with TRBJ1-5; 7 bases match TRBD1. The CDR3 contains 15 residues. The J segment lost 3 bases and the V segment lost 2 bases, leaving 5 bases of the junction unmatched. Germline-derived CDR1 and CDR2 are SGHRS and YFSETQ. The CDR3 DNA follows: TGCGCCAGCAGCTTTACAGGGGACAACAATCAGCCCCAGCATTTT. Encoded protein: CASSFTGDNNQPQHF.

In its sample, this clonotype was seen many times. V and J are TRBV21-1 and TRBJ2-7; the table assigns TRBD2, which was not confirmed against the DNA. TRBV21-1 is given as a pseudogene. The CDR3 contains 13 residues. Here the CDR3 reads CARCTGPPYEQYF. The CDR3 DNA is TGTGCCAGGTGTACAGGGCCCCCCTACGAGCAGTACTTC.

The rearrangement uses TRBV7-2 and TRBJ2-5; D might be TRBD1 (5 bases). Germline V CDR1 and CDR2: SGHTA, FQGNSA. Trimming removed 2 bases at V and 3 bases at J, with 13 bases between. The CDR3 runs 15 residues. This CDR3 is CASSLLEEQEETQYF. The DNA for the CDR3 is TGTGCCAGCAGCTTATTAGAGGAACAGGAAGAGACCCAGTACTTC.

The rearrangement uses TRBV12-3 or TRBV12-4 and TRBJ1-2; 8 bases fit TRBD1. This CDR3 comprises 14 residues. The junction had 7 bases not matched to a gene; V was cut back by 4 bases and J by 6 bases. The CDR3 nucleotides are TGTGCCAGCAGTTACCTTCAGGGGGCTGATGGCTACACCTTC. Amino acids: CASSYLQGADGYTF.

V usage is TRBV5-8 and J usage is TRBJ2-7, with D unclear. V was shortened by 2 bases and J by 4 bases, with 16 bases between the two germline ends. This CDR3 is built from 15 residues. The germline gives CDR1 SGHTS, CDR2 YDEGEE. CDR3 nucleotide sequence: TGTGCCAGCAGCTTACGACTGAGCCTCTCTTACGAGCAGTACTTC. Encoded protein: CASSLRLSLSYEQYF.

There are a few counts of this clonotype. CDR3 DNA: TGCAGTGCTATAGGGGGCCGCGAAAAACTGTTTTTT. Translated: CSAIGGREKLFF. The gene calls are TRBV20-1 and TRBJ1-4, with 7 bases matching TRBD1. After removal of 4 bases from V and 8 bases from J, the junction contained 4 bases not matched to a gene. Germline V gene data show CDR1 as DFQATT and CDR2 as SNEGSKA (reference sequence). There are 12 residues in the CDR3.

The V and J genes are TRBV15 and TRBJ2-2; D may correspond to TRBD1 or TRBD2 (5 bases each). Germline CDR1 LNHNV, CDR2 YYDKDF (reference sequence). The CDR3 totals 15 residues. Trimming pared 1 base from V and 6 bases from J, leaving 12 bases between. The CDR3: CATSRAGGEAGELFF. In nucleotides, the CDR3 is TGTGCCACCAGCAGAGCTGGGGGAGAAGCCGGGGAGCTGTTTTTT.

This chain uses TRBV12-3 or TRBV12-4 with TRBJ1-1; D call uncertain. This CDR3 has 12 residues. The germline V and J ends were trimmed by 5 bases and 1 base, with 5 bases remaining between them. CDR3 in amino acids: CASSRQNTEAFF. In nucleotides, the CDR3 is TGTGCCAGCAGTCGACAGAACACTGAAGCTTTCTTT.

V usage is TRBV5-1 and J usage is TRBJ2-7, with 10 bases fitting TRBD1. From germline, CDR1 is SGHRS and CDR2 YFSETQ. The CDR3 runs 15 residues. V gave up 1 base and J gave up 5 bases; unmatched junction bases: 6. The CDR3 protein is CASSLMVGQGNEQYF. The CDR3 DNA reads TGCGCCAGCAGCTTGATGGTGGGACAGGGGAACGAGCAGTACTTC.

The CDR3 sequence is CSVEGAKLTQYF. The CDR3 DNA sequence: TGCAGCGTTGAAGGAGCTAAATTGACCCAGTACTTC. The rearrangement joins TRBV29-1 to TRBJ2-5; D not resolved. This CDR3 has 12 amino acids. Trimming took off 1 base at V and 7 bases at J, with 10 bases between the two ends. Germline V gene data show CDR1 as SQVTM and CDR2 as ANQGSEA.

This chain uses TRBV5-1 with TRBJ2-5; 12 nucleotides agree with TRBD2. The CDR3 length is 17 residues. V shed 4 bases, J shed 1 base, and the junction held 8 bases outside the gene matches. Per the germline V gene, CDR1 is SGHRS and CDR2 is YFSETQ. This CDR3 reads CASSPPGLAGFQETQYF. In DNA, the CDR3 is TGCGCCAGCAGCCCACCGGGACTAGCGGGTTTCCAAGAGACCCAGTACTTC. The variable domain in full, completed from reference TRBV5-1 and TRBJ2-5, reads KAGVTQTPRYLIKTRGQQVTLSCSPISGHRSVSWYQQTPGQGLQFLFEYFSETQRNKGNFPGRFSGRQFSNSRSEMNVSTLELGDSALYLCASSPPGLAGFQETQYFGPGTRLLVL.

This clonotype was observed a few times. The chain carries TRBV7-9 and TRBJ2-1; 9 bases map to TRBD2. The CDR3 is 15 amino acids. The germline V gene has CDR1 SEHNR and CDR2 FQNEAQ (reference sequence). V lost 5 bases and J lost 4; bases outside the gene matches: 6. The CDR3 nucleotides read TGTGCCAGCAGCCCAACTAGCGGGTGGTACAATGAGCAGTTCTTC. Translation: CASSPTSGWYNEQFF. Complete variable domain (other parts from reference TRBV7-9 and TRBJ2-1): DTGVSQNPRHKITKRGQNVTFRCDPISEHNRLYWYRQTLGQGPEFLTYFQNEAQLEKSRLLSDRFSAERPKGSFSTLEIQRTEQGDSAMYLCASSPTSGWYNEQFFGPGTRLTVL.

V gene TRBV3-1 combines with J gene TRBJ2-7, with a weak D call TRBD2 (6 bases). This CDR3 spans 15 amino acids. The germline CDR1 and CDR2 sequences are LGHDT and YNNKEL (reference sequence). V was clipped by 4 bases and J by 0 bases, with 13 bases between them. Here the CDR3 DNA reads TGTGCCAGCAGCCCAGCGGGCCTGAGCTCCTACGAGCAGTACTTC. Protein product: CASSPAGLSSYEQYF.

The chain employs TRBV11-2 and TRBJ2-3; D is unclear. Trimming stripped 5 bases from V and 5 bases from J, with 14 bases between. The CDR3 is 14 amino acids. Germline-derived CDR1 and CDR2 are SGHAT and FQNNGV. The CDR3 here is CASSRTVAGDTQYF. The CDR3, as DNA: TGTGCCAGCAGCCGTACCGTTGCAGGAGATACGCAGTATTTT.

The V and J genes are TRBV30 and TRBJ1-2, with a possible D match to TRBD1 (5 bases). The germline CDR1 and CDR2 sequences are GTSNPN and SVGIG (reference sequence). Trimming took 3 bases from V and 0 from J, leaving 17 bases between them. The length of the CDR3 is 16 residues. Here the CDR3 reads CAWSYLPGLANYGYTF. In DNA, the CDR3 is TGTGCCTGGAGCTATCTACCGGGACTCGCTAACTATGGCTACACCTTC. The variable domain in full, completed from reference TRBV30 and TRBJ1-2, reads SQTIHQWPATLVQPVGSPLSLECTVEGTSNPNLYWYRQAAGRGLQLLFYSVGIGQISSEVPQNLSASRPQDRQFILSSKKLLLSDSGFYLCAWSYLPGLANYGYTFGSGTRLTVV.

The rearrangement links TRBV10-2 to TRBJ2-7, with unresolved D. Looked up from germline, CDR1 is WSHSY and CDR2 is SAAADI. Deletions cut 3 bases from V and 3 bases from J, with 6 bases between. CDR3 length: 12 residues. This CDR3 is CASSEQHYEQYF. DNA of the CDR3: TGCGCCAGCAGTGAACAGCACTACGAGCAGTACTTC.

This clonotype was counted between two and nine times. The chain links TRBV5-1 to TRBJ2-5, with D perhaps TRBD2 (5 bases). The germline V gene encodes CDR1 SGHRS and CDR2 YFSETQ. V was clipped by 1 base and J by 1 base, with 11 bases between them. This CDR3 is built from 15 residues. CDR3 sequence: CASSLTTGFQETQYF. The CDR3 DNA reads TGCGCCAGCAGCTTGACCACGGGGTTCCAAGAGACCCAGTACTTC.

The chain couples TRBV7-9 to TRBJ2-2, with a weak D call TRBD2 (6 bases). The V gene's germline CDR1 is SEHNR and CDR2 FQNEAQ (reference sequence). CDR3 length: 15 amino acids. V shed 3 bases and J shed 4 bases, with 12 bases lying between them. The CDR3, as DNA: TGTGCCAGCAGCTTTCCGGCGGGGAGCACCGGGGAGCTGTTTTTT. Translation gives CASSFPAGSTGELFF.

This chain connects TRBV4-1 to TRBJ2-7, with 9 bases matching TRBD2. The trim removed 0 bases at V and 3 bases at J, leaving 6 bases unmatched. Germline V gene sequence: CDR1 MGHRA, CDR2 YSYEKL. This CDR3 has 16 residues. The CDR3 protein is CASSQEWTSDLYEQYF. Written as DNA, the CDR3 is TGCGCCAGCAGCCAAGAGTGGACTAGCGACCTCTACGAGCAGTACTTC.

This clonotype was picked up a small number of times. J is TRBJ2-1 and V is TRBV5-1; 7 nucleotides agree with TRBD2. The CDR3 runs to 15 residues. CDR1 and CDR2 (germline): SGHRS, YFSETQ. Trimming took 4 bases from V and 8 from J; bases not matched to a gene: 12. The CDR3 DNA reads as TGCGCCAGCAGCCCTTCCGGGAGGAGGGGCCATGAGCAGTTCTTC. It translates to CASSPSGRRGHEQFF.

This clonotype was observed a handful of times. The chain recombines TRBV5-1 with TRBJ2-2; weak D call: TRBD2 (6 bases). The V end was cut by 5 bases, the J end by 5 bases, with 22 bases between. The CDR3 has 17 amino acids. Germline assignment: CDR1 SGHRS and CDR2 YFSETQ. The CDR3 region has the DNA TGCGCCAGCAGACGGTCTGGCCCGGGGGACGCGACCGGGGAGCTGTTTTTT. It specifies CASRRSGPGDATGELFF.